The entry that follows covers one T cell receptor beta chain sequence. No cognate antigen has been identified for it. No clone much larger than this one lies a single base away; base qualities are absent. These data come from a study of beta chain features in type 1 diabetes (dated by TCRdb to between 2017 and 2018). Regarding the complete study: No differences in mean age, gender distribution, total cell number or subset yield were found between patients and healthy donors. A total of 107,917,701 sorted cells were examined across all samples, and a strong correlation was observed between cell number per subset and RNA yield. The study compared TCRB repertoires of sorted circulating CD4+ T cell subsets between recently diagnosed type 1 diabetes patients and matched healthy donors. Regulatory and stem cell-like memory subsets were isolated from only 8 patients and roughly 8 healthy donors, whereas naive and central memory subsets came from all 30 or so donors. Beyond this particular receptor, the publication reports: Naive, central memory and regulatory TCRB repertoires appeared more similar among patients than among healthy donors. Patients with type 1 diabetes made fewer insertions and deleted more nucleotides at VDJ recombination sites, implying thymic rearrangement abnormalities. Because cDNA was sequenced instead of genomic DNA, highly expressing activated cells could be over-represented, though the groups showed no difference in activation or CD3 levels. Because the HLA sub-analyses included only small numbers of individuals, any influence of HLA type on TCRB rearrangement was left unresolved. A moderate but significant shortening of TCRB CDR3 length was observed in type 1 diabetes patients in all four CD4+ subsets. Shorter templates might be favored by PCR, yet because patient and control samples were amplified and corrected together, any such skew would affect both groups equally.

The CDR1 and CDR2 encoded by the germline V gene are SGHDT and YYEEEE. The CDR3 covers 14 residues, taking in both the cysteine and the phenylalanine. Only the CDR3 portion is preserved as DNA: 42 bases, with reading frame beginning at the first base. From V the trimming removes 3 bases and from J it removes 0 bases, while the gene matches leave 3 bases of the junction unaccounted for. Each donor gave one peripheral blood draw, about 110 mL on average, collected into heparinised tubes. A BD FACSAria II and a panel including CD45RO, CCR7, CD25, CD127, CD95 and CD27 were used to sort naive, central memory, regulatory and stem cell-like memory CD4+ T cells. All sorted populations exceeded 95% purity. PBMCs were isolated immediately by Lymphoprep density gradient centrifugation and stained directly without culture. Samples were stained and sorted in pairs, with one healthy donor and one patient per experiment, so that batch effects were minimized.

The entire isolated RNA was reverse transcribed using the High Capacity cDNA Reverse Transcription Kit, and thus expressed TCRB transcripts were sequenced. Deep immunoSEQ sequencing was applied to naive, central memory and regulatory T cell samples, giving an average of roughly 3.5 million total reads per sample. Sorted cells were lysed in RLT buffer and RNA was extracted with DNase-treated RNeasy Micro or Mini kits, depending on cell number. Each cell subset was processed separately to prevent cross-contamination, with patient and healthy donor samples processed together. Using the immunoSEQ multiplex PCR, TCRB sequences were amplified from cDNA into 87-bp fragments spanning the CDR3 region. Sequencing of the amplicons was performed on the Illumina HiSeq platform. The source study handled its data this way. PCR bias was corrected computationally using synthetic template baselines, and reads within Hamming distance 2 were collapsed, with unmergeable singletons discarded. Reads were aligned to IMGT to assign V, D and J genes, CDR3 length, and insertions or deletions at six rearrangement sites. Within each subset, clonotype counts were normalized to sorted cell number, and only after that were true diversity and Gini coefficients computed with the tcR R package. Repertoire sharing was quantified using the overlap coefficient calculated on TCRB nucleotide sequences. TCRdb limited this immuneACCESS table to in-frame rearrangements with V and J called. A share of clones is missing; checked studies link under half to unresolved V genes, and the rest is unexplained. D and trimming were read from the DNA, whereas the V and J calls and clone size are those reported in that table. This sample has 300,000 to 350,000 clones in its table, and approximately 9.7% of those were observed once. The ten largest make up 0.9% to 1.1% of the sample.

Sequencing was carried out using central memory CD4+ T cells from blood. The source of this sequence is a man under 40 with type 1 diabetes. This chain is built from TRBV5-6 and TRBJ2-7; TRBD1 agrees with 7 junctional bases. Read as DNA, the sequence is TGTGCCAGCAGCTGGGGACAGCCCTCCTACGAGCAGTACTTC. Its translation reads: CASSWGQPSYEQYF.